The 27 T cell receptor beta chains below come from one sample, sequenced in a study of T cell responses to AZD1222 COVID-19 vaccine. Assay used: immunoSEQ multiplex PCR; TCRdb lists only in-frame clones, some missing. Of some 130,000 clones in the sample, approximately 92% were seen once. The sample here was peripheral blood, taken 28 days after the second AZD1222 dose. The receptors stem from an adult who received the AZD1222 COVID-19 vaccine.

This clone was counted between two and nine times. Other DNA sequences in this specimen translate into the identical CDR3. The V and J genes are TRBV19 and TRBJ1-5, with D hard to call. The CDR3 has 15 amino acids. Germline V gene sequence: CDR1 LNHDA, CDR2 SQIVND (reference sequence). V lost 3 bases and J 0 bases, leaving 9 bases between the germline ends. The CDR3 sequence: CASSIASYSNQPQHF. CDR3 DNA: TGTGCCAGTAGTATCGCGAGTTATAGCAATCAGCCCCAGCATTTT.

CDR3 in DNA: TGTGCCAGTAGTATGCAGGGTCGCTATGGCTACACCTTC. Amino acids: CASSMQGRYGYTF. This chain uses TRBV19 with TRBJ1-2, with D perhaps TRBD1 (5 bases). Germline CDR1 reads LNHDA; CDR2 reads SQIVND (reference sequence). The CDR3 consists of 13 residues. V lost 3 bases to trimming and J lost 4 bases, with 9 bases between them.

J is TRBJ2-7 and V is TRBV25-1; D perhaps matches TRBD1 (6 bases). Between the trimmed V and J ends, which lost 8 bases and 5 bases, there was a span of 16 bases. Per the germline V gene, CDR1 is MGHDK and CDR2 is SYGVNS. The CDR3 has 13 residues. The CDR3 sequence is CASGTGLSNEQYF. CDR3 DNA: TGTGCCAGCGGAACAGGGTTGAGCAACGAGCAGTACTTC.

This chain uses TRBV12-3 or TRBV12-4 with TRBJ2-7; D not resolved. Trimming took 5 bases from V and 2 from J, leaving 4 bases between them. This CDR3 contains 11 residues. CDR3 nucleotides: TGTGCCAGCAGTGGTGCCTACGAGCAGTACTTC. Translating it yields CASSGAYEQYF.

This sequence joins TRBV5-1 and TRBJ1-5; TRBD1 is a possible D gene (6 bases). Germline assignment: CDR1 SGHRS and CDR2 YFSETQ. This CDR3 has 16 amino acids. V was pared by 0 bases and J by 5 bases, with 15 bases between. This CDR3 reads CASSLGPGEEHQPQHF. CDR3 bases: TGCGCCAGCAGCTTGGGTCCAGGGGAAGAGCATCAGCCCCAGCATTTT.

The genes are TRBV4-2 and TRBJ2-7; D unclear. Germline values: CDR1 LGHNA, CDR2 YNFKEQ. V gave up 0 bases and J gave up 0 bases, with 9 bases separating them. The CDR3 has 15 residues. CDR3 in DNA: TGTGCCAGCAGCCAAGAAGGCGGTAGCTCCTACGAGCAGTACTTC. Translating it yields CASSQEGGSSYEQYF.

This clone was counted only a few times. The CDR3 nucleotides are TGTGCCAGCAGTTACGGCGGACAGTACACTGAAGCTTTCTTT. It translates to CASSYGGQYTEAFF. The chain employs TRBV6-2 or TRBV6-3 and TRBJ1-1, with D tentatively TRBD1 (6 bases). This CDR3 has 14 residues. V was clipped by 2 bases and J by 3 bases, with 10 bases between them. CDR1 and CDR2 from the germline V gene are MNHEY and SVGEGT.

The rearrangement uses TRBV30 and TRBJ1-3; D remains unclear. Between the trimmed V and J ends, which lost 4 bases and 0 bases, there was a span of 10 bases. Germline V CDR1 and CDR2: GTSNPN, SVGIG (reference sequence). CDR3 length: 14 residues. The CDR3 here is CAWIDKSSGNTIYF. CDR3 DNA: TGTGCCTGGATTGACAAGAGCTCTGGAAACACCATATATTTT. Using reference TRBV30 and TRBJ1-3 for the parts outside the CDR3, the full variable domain is SQTIHQWPATLVQPVGSPLSLECTVEGTSNPNLYWYRQAAGRGLQLLFYSVGIGQISSEVPQNLSASRPQDRQFILSSKKLLLSDSGFYLCAWIDKSSGNTIYFGEGSWLTVV.

This chain joins TRBV4-2 and TRBJ1-1, with D perhaps TRBD1 (5 bases). Germline assignment: CDR1 LGHNA and CDR2 YNFKEQ. V dropped 7 bases and J dropped 0 bases, with 12 bases sitting between them. This CDR3 has 14 amino acids. The CDR3, as DNA: TGTGCCAGCACCCACGGGGGGATGAACACTGAAGCTTTCTTT. Translated: CASTHGGMNTEAFF.

This clone is classed as medium-sized. This rearrangement joins TRBV6-4 to TRBJ2-2; D remains unclear. The V end was cut by 0 bases, the J end by 3 bases, with 2 bases between. The CDR3 is 13 amino acids. Germline V CDR1 and CDR2: MRHNA, SNTAGT. CDR3 amino acids: CASSDSDTGELFF. CDR3 DNA: TGTGCCAGCAGTGACTCGGACACCGGGGAGCTGTTTTTT.

V gene TRBV27 combines with J gene TRBJ2-1; 13 bases are a match to TRBD2. The CDR3 is 14 amino acids. The germline CDR1 and CDR2 sequences are MNHEY and SMNVEV (reference sequence). Germline trimming cut 10 bases from V and 5 bases from J; bases unmatched to any gene: 5. The CDR3 region has the DNA TGTGCCACCCGAGGACTAGCGGGGGACAATGAGCAGTTCTTC. Encoded protein: CATRGLAGDNEQFF.

The gene calls are TRBV11-1 and TRBJ2-5, with no clear D. Trimming took off 7 bases at V and 3 bases at J, with 12 bases between the two ends. CDR3 length: 13 amino acids. Germline loops: CDR1 SGHAT, CDR2 FQDESV (reference sequence). DNA of the CDR3: TGTGCCAGCACCCTCCGTTTGGAAGAGACCCAGTACTTC. Translating gives CASTLRLEETQYF.

This chain joins TRBV7-9 and TRBJ1-2; 7 bases are shared with TRBD1. The germline V gene encodes CDR1 SEHNR and CDR2 FQNEAQ (reference sequence). V lost 5 bases, J lost 5 bases, and 8 bases stayed unmatched. CDR3 length equals 14 residues. This CDR3 reads CASSPTGTAYGYTF. CDR3 nucleotides: TGTGCCAGCAGCCCCACAGGGACAGCTTATGGCTACACCTTC.

The V and J genes are TRBV18 and TRBJ1-3, with D perhaps TRBD1 (5 bases). V dropped 2 bases and J dropped 8 bases, with 16 bases sitting between them. Per the germline V gene, CDR1 is KGHSH and CDR2 is LQKENI. The CDR3 length is 15 residues. DNA of the CDR3: TGTGCCAGCTCACCAATCGGACACGGGACGTACACCATATATTTT. Translating gives CASSPIGHGTYTIYF.

The chain couples TRBV30 to TRBJ1-6, with D unresolved. Germline loops: CDR1 GTSNPN, CDR2 SVGIG (reference sequence). The CDR3 runs to 12 residues. Trimming shortened V by 0 bases and J by 9 bases, and 6 bases separated the two germline ends. CDR3: CAWSVLSSPLHF. CDR3 coding DNA: TGTGCCTGGAGTGTACTCAGTTCACCCCTCCACTTT. Full variable domain (remainder filled in from reference TRBV30 and TRBJ1-6): SQTIHQWPATLVQPVGSPLSLECTVEGTSNPNLYWYRQAAGRGLQLLFYSVGIGQISSEVPQNLSASRPQDRQFILSSKKLLLSDSGFYLCAWSVLSSPLHFGNGTRLTVT.

The genes are TRBV25-1 and TRBJ2-7, with 8 bases that match TRBD2. The CDR3 spans 14 residues. Trimming cost V 1 base and J 7 bases; bases outside gene matches: 6. Germline-derived CDR1 and CDR2 are MGHDK and SYGVNS. This CDR3 reads CASSESGGAFEQYF. CDR3 sequence (DNA): TGTGCCAGCAGTGAATCCGGGGGGGCGTTTGAGCAGTACTTC.

The gene calls are TRBV14 and TRBJ1-1; D perhaps matches TRBD1 (6 bases). This CDR3 region has 15 residues. The germline V gene has CDR1 SGHDN and CDR2 FVKESK. Trimming took 2 bases from V and 8 from J, leaving 18 bases between them. The DNA for the CDR3 is TGTGCCAGCAGCCAAACCTCGACAGGCGGCTTCGAAGCTTTCTTT. This gives the protein CASSQTSTGGFEAFF.

In its sample, this clone was seen a few times. This chain uses TRBV6-5 with TRBJ1-1; 8 nucleotides align to TRBD1. Germline V gives CDR1 MNHEY, CDR2 SVGAGI. This CDR3 has 15 amino acids. V trimming: 6 bases; J trimming: 4 bases; junction bases outside the gene matches: 10. In nucleotides, the CDR3 is TGTGCCAGCAGATACACAGGGGGATCGGGCACTGAAGCTTTCTTT. Its translation: CASRYTGGSGTEAFF.

On this clone itself: The junction departs from the called germline gene at one end, perhaps through a read error. The chain carries TRBV7-7 and TRBJ2-3; a weak D match, TRBD2 (5 bases). The CDR3 is made up of 14 amino acids. In germline, CDR1 is SSHAT, CDR2 FNYEAQ (reference sequence). CDR3 DNA sequence: TGTGCTAGCAGCCGATCGGGAAACACAGATACGCAGTATTTT. This translates into CASSRSGNTDTQYF.

The rearrangement joins TRBV5-4 to TRBJ1-2; D not certain. The V end lost 3 bases, the J end lost 8 bases, and 20 bases lay between the germline ends. Germline CDR1 SGHNT, CDR2 YYREEE (reference sequence). This CDR3 contains 15 residues. The CDR3 reads CASSYPQSGPPGYTF. CDR3 nucleotides: TGTGCCAGCAGCTACCCCCAGTCCGGTCCTCCCGGCTACACCTTC.

The chain recombines TRBV14 with TRBJ2-5; 10 bases match TRBD2. Germline CDR1 reads SGHDN; CDR2 reads FVKESK. V trimming: 5 bases; J trimming: 5 bases; junction bases outside the gene matches: 8. There are 15 residues in the CDR3. The CDR3 DNA is TGTGCCAGCAGCGTCAGCGGGGGGGCTTGGGAGACCCAGTACTTC. Its protein product is CASSVSGGAWETQYF.

This clone showed up just a few times. The chain combines TRBV6-5 with TRBJ1-2; D is uncertain. CDR3 length equals 14 residues. Trimming removed 6 bases at V and 4 bases at J, with 15 bases between. Germline V gene lookup returns CDR1 MNHEY and CDR2 SVGAGI. CDR3 sequence (DNA): TGTGCCAGCAGCCCCACAGACCTCTTCTATGGCTACACCTTC. Protein sequence: CASSPTDLFYGYTF.

The rearrangement uses TRBV6-5 and TRBJ2-3; a weak D match, TRBD2 (6 bases). This CDR3 region has 13 residues. Trimming pared 6 bases from V and 14 bases from J, leaving 21 bases between. Germline V CDR1 and CDR2: MNHEY, SVGAGI. The CDR3 reads CASRLGGTVWWYF. CDR3 bases: TGTGCCAGCAGATTGGGGGGTACGGTCTGGTGGTATTTT.

The chain's CDR3 is CASSPSTDGGTEAFF. The CDR3, as DNA: TGTGCCAGCTCACCCTCTACGGATGGAGGCACTGAAGCTTTCTTT. The V call is TRBV18, the J call TRBJ1-1; D is undetermined. V was cut by 3 bases and J by 4 bases, with 15 bases left in between. The CDR3 contains 15 residues. Germline V gene data show CDR1 as KGHSH and CDR2 as LQKENI.

The genes are TRBV30 and TRBJ1-6, with D perhaps matching TRBD1 (6 bases). CDR1 is GTSNPN, CDR2 SVGIG, per germline (reference sequence). Trimming took 0 bases from V and 14 from J, leaving 20 bases between them. The CDR3 contains 15 residues. CDR3 in DNA: TGTGCCTGGAGTGTATTTTATGGGGGGTCAGGGGCCCTCCACTTT. This translates into CAWSVFYGGSGALHF.

Of note for this clone: The same CDR3 can be traced to other DNA sequences in this sample. This chain links TRBV5-1 with TRBJ2-2; a possible D gene is TRBD2 (6 bases). This CDR3 has 15 amino acids. Per the germline V gene, CDR1 is SGHRS and CDR2 is YFSETQ. The V end lost 0 bases, the J end lost 4 bases, and 10 bases lay between the germline ends. CDR3 residues: CASSLAPGGTGELFF. DNA of the CDR3: TGCGCCAGCAGCTTGGCGCCCGGGGGCACCGGGGAGCTGTTTTTT.

The chain employs TRBV3-1 (or the pseudogene TRBV3-2) and TRBJ1-4; TRBD1 matches 9 bases. Germline V gene sequence: CDR1 LGHDT, CDR2 YNNKEL (reference sequence). The CDR3 contains 15 residues. V dropped 2 bases and J dropped 8; count of bases not matched to a gene: 6. The CDR3 region has the DNA TGTGCCAGCAGCCAACCGGACAGGGGTAAAGAAAAACTGTTTTTT. Amino acid sequence: CASSQPDRGKEKLFF.